This TCR beta chain is from a study of cytomegalovirus exposure and HLA in healthy donors. The study's findings and limits: The study labeled 180 or so TCR beta chains cytomegalovirus-associated. Rarity marked most TCR sequences, yet some public TCRs occurred in many donors.

TCRdb keeps only in-frame clones here, not all; method: immunoSEQ multiplex PCR. The sample has 95,000 to 150,000 clones, about 90% seen once. While the first cohort had 600 to 800 subjects, the donors belonged to the separate validation cohort of about 130 subjects. V was cut by 2 bases and J by 4 bases, with 5 bases left in between. Per germline, CDR1 KGHSY and CDR2 FQNENV. The CDR3 is 12 amino acids. To note about this clone: No antigen is known for it.

This receptor was identified in a woman aged 18-35 years in good health and CMV-seronegative. Source material: PBMCs. The chain has TRBV16 and TRBJ1-2; no definite D call. The chain's CDR3 is CASSQIRYGYTF. DNA for the CDR3: TGTGCCAGCAGCCAAATTCGCTATGGCTACACCTTC. The full variable domain, rest sourced from reference TRBV16 and TRBJ1-2, is GEEVAQTPKHLVRGEGQKAKLYCAPIKGHSYVFWYQQVLKNEFKFLISFQNENVFDETGMPKERFSAKCLPNSPCSLEIQATKLEDSAVYFCASSQIRYGYTFGSGTRLTVV.